The 24 T cell receptor beta chains below come from one sample, sequenced in a study of read filtering for tumor transcriptome and immune sequencing. Molecular barcoded adaptors covering alpha/delta and beta/gamma chains were used on approximately 400 ng RNA. Using its own MiXCR run on the reads, TCRdb lists one record per CDR3 protein. In the table there are 40,000 or so distinct CDR3 sequences, around 15% of which are singletons. Sequenced: a population of CD138-negative cells sorted from bone marrow. The receptors were sampled from a donor at least 40 years old with multiple myeloma.

Regarding this clonotype: This may stem from a read error, because a much larger clone lies one nucleotide away. This chain uses TRBV4-3 with TRBJ2-3; 9 bases are a match to TRBD2. CDR3 length: 15 amino acids. The V gene's germline CDR1 is LGHNA and CDR2 YSLEER. The CDR3 nucleotides read TGCGCCAGCAGCCAAAATAGCGGGAGCACAGATGCGCAGTATTTT. Amino acids: CASSQNSGSTDAQYF.

For this clonotype: Since a much larger clone is just one base distant, this may be a read error. The chain is built from TRBV24-1 and TRBJ2-3; the D is unclear. Germline CDR1 KGHDR, CDR2 SFDVKD. The CDR3 contains 13 residues. The CDR3 nucleotides read TGTGCCACCAATGATTCCCCCACAGATACGCAGTATTTT. As protein: CATNDSPTDTQYF.

This clonotype was detected ten times or more. The CDR3 region has the DNA TGTGCCAGCAGTTGGGGTCAAGAGACCCAGTACTTC. Its protein is CASSWGQETQYF. The rearrangement uses TRBV28 and TRBJ2-5; D not resolved. The CDR3 loop spans 12 amino acids. The V gene's germline CDR1 is MDHEN and CDR2 SYDVKM. V lost 4 bases and J lost 2, with 5 bases in between.

This clonotype was seen at least ten times. The chain uses TRBV5-1 and TRBJ2-2; the D call may be TRBD1 or TRBD2 (6 bases each). With 7 bases removed from V and 1 base from J, the gap between germline ends came to 11 bases. The CDR3 totals 14 residues. The germline V gene has CDR1 SGHRS and CDR2 YFSETQ. This CDR3 is CASRGGLNTGELFF. The CDR3 nucleotides read TGCGCCAGCCGAGGGGGGTTGAACACCGGGGAGCTGTTTTTT.

In this sample, this clonotype turned up many times. The chain links TRBV5-6 to TRBJ2-7; tentatively, D is TRBD2 (5 bases). The CDR3 extends over 13 amino acids. Germline lookup yields CDR1 SGHDT and CDR2 YYEEEE. The germline V and J ends were trimmed by 0 bases and 3 bases, with 7 bases remaining between them. CDR3 amino acids: CASSLVGGYEQYF. CDR3 DNA: TGTGCCAGCAGCTTGGTAGGAGGCTACGAGCAGTACTTC.

This clonotype appeared many times. V is TRBV27 and J is TRBJ2-7; D is uncertain. CDR1 is MNHEY, CDR2 SMNVEV, per germline (reference sequence). V was trimmed by 7 bases and J by 7 bases, leaving 8 bases between them. The CDR3 is made up of 10 amino acids. CDR3 amino acids: CASIILEQYF. The CDR3, as DNA: TGTGCCAGCATTATTTTGGAGCAGTACTTC.

A word on this clonotype: One base away lies a much larger clone, so this may be a sequencing read error. The gene calls are TRBV7-2 and TRBJ2-2; TRBD1 matches at 9 bases. Germline loops: CDR1 SGHTA, CDR2 FQGNSA. The CDR3 consists of 16 residues. Losses at the gene ends were 4 bases for V and 4 bases for J; bases not matched to a gene: 7. CDR3 loop: CASSSYRGRGTGELFF. Written as DNA, the CDR3 is TGTGCCAGCAGCTCCTACAGGGGGCGAGGCACCGGGGAGCTGTTTTTT.

This clonotype was recorded many times. This sequence joins TRBV5-5 and TRBJ2-7; 7 nucleotides match TRBD1. The trim removed 4 bases at V and 2 bases at J, leaving 12 bases unmatched. The V gene's germline CDR1 is SGHKS and CDR2 YYEKEE (reference sequence). This CDR3 is built from 16 residues. The CDR3 loop is CASSTAPGQRTYEQYF. DNA of the CDR3: TGTGCCAGCAGCACAGCTCCGGGACAGAGAACCTACGAGCAGTACTTC.

Many counts were recorded for this clonotype. This chain connects TRBV7-8 to TRBJ1-4, with D unclear. Trimming shortened V by 2 bases and J by 1 base, and 8 bases separated the two germline ends. CDR3 size: 15 residues. The germline CDR1 and CDR2 sequences are SGHVS and FQNEAQ. The CDR3 sequence is CASSLWAGTNEKLFF. CDR3 bases: TGTGCCAGCAGCTTATGGGCAGGAACTAATGAAAAACTGTTTTTT.

This clonotype was seen more than once but under ten times. The rearrangement joins TRBV29-1 to TRBJ2-5; a weak D match, TRBD2 (5 bases). This CDR3 has 12 amino acids. Germline assignment: CDR1 SQVTM and CDR2 ANQGSEA. Trimming stripped 3 bases from V and 5 bases from J, with 10 bases between. The CDR3 is CSVDTGGETQYF. The DNA of the CDR3 is TGCAGCGTTGATACTGGCGGGGAGACCCAGTACTTC. Combining the CDR3 with reference TRBV29-1 and TRBJ2-5 gives the whole variable domain SAVISQKPSRDICQRGTSLTIQCQVDSQVTMMFWYRQQPGQSLTLIATANQGSEATYESGFVIDKFPISRPNLTFSTLTVSNMSPEDSSIYLCSVDTGGETQYFGPGTRLLVL.

By proportion, this clonotype is medium-sized. The chain couples TRBV29-1 to TRBJ2-1; 7 nucleotides match TRBD2. V lost 1 base to trimming and J lost 0 bases; unmatched junction nucleotides: 3. Germline loops: CDR1 SQVTM, CDR2 ANQGSEA. CDR3 size: 15 residues. For the CDR3, the DNA is TGCAGCGTTGAAGGACTAGCCAACTCCTACAATGAGCAGTTCTTC. Protein product: CSVEGLANSYNEQFF.

In regard to this clonotype: As the CDR3 is not closed by the conserved phenylalanine or tryptophan, this likely results from a read error. The genes are TRBV2 and TRBJ1-5; D ambiguous. This CDR3 is 16 amino acids long. Per germline, CDR1 SNHLY and CDR2 FYNNEI. CDR3 amino acids: CASSEAPGPGNQSQHS. The CDR3, as DNA: TGTGCCAGCAGTGAAGCCCCCGGGCCCGGCAATCAGTCCCAGCATTCT.

This clonotype appeared many times. This chain joins TRBV27 and TRBJ2-5; unclear D gene. V lost 9 bases and J lost 3, with 14 bases in between. Germline V CDR1 and CDR2: MNHEY, SMNVEV (reference sequence). The CDR3 extends over 13 amino acids. The DNA for the CDR3 is TGTGCCAGTTTGGTAGGGCTAAAAGAGACCCAGTACTTC. Its protein is CASLVGLKETQYF.

This clonotype occurred many times. This chain joins TRBV2 and TRBJ2-3; D is uncertain. In germline, CDR1 is SNHLY, CDR2 FYNNEI. This CDR3 has 12 amino acids. V dropped 6 bases and J dropped 4 bases, with 8 bases sitting between them. CDR3 loop: CASRPIADTQYF. The CDR3 DNA reads TGTGCCAGCAGGCCTATAGCAGATACGCAGTATTTT.

This clonotype appeared many times. The chain couples TRBV7-9 to TRBJ2-5; a weak D match, TRBD1 (6 bases). CDR1 and CDR2 from the germline V gene are SEHNR and FQNEAQ (reference sequence). Deletions cut 5 bases from V and 5 bases from J, with 18 bases between. The CDR3 sequence is 15 residues long. The CDR3 spells CASSTPTGTLETQYF. The DNA of the CDR3 is TGTGCCAGCAGCACTCCTACAGGGACATTGGAGACCCAGTACTTC. Full variable domain (rest looked up from reference TRBV7-9 and TRBJ2-5): DTGVSQNPRHKITKRGQNVTFRCDPISEHNRLYWYRQTLGQGPEFLTYFQNEAQLEKSRLLSDRFSAERPKGSFSTLEIQRTEQGDSAMYLCASSTPTGTLETQYFGPGTRLLVL.

Points on this clonotype: This could be a read error, since a much larger clone is one nucleotide away. The rearrangement joins TRBV20-1 to TRBJ2-2, with a possible D match to TRBD2 (6 bases). The CDR3 is 14 residues long. Germline values: CDR1 DFQATT, CDR2 SNEGSKA (reference sequence). Written as DNA, the CDR3 is TGCGGTGCTAGAGATCAGCCTAGCGCCGGGGAGCTGTTTTTT. It codes for CGARDQPSAGELFF.

Ten or more counts support this clonotype. The J gene is TRBJ2-5, the V gene TRBV6-2 or TRBV6-3, with 9 positions matching TRBD2. This CDR3 has 16 amino acids. The V segment lost 6 bases and the J segment 0 bases; nucleotides outside the gene matches: 8. The germline V gene encodes CDR1 MNHEY and CDR2 SVGEGT. CDR3 residues: CASSSPSGEYQETQYF. DNA for the CDR3: TGTGCCAGCAGCTCTCCTAGCGGGGAGTACCAAGAGACCCAGTACTTC.

On this clonotype itself: One end of the junction is discordant with germline, which a read error may explain. This CDR3 is CCAVKGGRAAEAQYF. The CDR3 nucleotides are TGCTGTGCTGTCAAGGGGGGGAGGGCCGCAGAGGCCCAGTACTTC. V usage is TRBV20-1 and J usage is TRBJ2-5; the D gene is possibly TRBD2 (7 bases). CDR1 is DFQATT, CDR2 SNEGSKA, per germline (reference sequence). The CDR3 loop spans 15 amino acids.

At least ten counts were recorded for this clonotype. This chain links TRBV4-1 with TRBJ1-5, with 7 nucleotides matching TRBD1. CDR1 and CDR2 from the germline V gene are MGHRA and YSYEKL. V dropped 0 bases and J dropped 7; count of bases not matched to a gene: 9. The CDR3 runs to 16 residues. DNA of the CDR3: TGCGCCAGCAGCCAAGAGGGGCAGGGGGTACGGCAGCCCCAGCATTTT. It codes for CASSQEGQGVRQPQHF.

This clonotype has a count of ten or more. The chain carries TRBV20-1 and TRBJ1-5; 8 bases map to TRBD1. The germline CDR1 and CDR2 sequences are DFQATT and SNEGSKA (reference sequence). The ends lost 5 bases at V and 0 bases at J; junction bases unmatched: 9. The CDR3 is made up of 16 amino acids. CDR3 sequence: CSAQTGTGGSNQPQHF. CDR3 nucleotides: TGCAGTGCTCAGACAGGGACAGGAGGTAGCAATCAGCCCCAGCATTTT.

This clonotype was seen many times. This sequence joins TRBV27 and TRBJ1-5, with D perhaps matching TRBD1 (5 bases). This CDR3 is built from 15 residues. The V gene's germline CDR1 is MNHEY and CDR2 SMNVEV (reference sequence). Trimming took 2 bases from V and 7 from J, leaving 15 bases between them. The CDR3 DNA reads TGTGCCAGCAGTTTAGAGGGTGGGGCGGGACAGCCCCAGCATTTT. Protein sequence: CASSLEGGAGQPQHF.

This clonotype was recorded at least ten times. V is TRBV7-2 and J is TRBJ2-1, with 7 bases that match TRBD2. Germline V gene sequence: CDR1 SGHTA, CDR2 FQGNSA. CDR3 length equals 15 residues. V lost 5 bases and J lost 9; bases outside the gene matches: 13. The CDR3 sequence is CASSPLASGLVEQFF. CDR3 DNA sequence: TGTGCCAGCAGCCCTCTTGCTAGCGGATTGGTTGAGCAGTTCTTC. The whole variable domain, remainder taken from reference TRBV7-2 and TRBJ2-1, is GAGVSQSPSNKVTEKGKDVELRCDPISGHTALYWYRQSLGQGLEFLIYFQGNSAPDKSGLPSDRFSAERTGGSVSTLTIQRTQQEDSAVYLCASSPLASGLVEQFFGPGTRLTVL.

This clonotype was found many times. The rearrangement links TRBV6-2 or TRBV6-3 to TRBJ2-5; D unclear. This CDR3 is built from 15 residues. Germline-derived CDR1 and CDR2 are MNHEY and SVGEGT. V gave up 5 bases and J gave up 3 bases, with 16 bases separating them. CDR3 nucleotides: TGTGCCAGCAGTCCCCGGGTGGGGAATAAAGAGACCCAGTACTTC. It specifies CASSPRVGNKETQYF.

This clonotype was recorded at least ten times. The CDR3 here is CASSYSLAGGGSYNEQFF. The DNA for the CDR3 is TGTGCCAGCAGTTACTCCTTAGCGGGAGGGGGCTCCTACAATGAGCAGTTCTTC. The chain combines TRBV6-2 or TRBV6-3 with TRBJ2-1; 11 bases align to TRBD2. The V gene end was trimmed by 0 bases and the J gene end by 0 bases; junction bases not matched to a gene: 4. Germline lookup yields CDR1 MNHEY and CDR2 SVGEGT. The CDR3 contains 18 residues.